A selection of T cell receptor beta chains follows, all from one sample in a study of human T cells and chemical hapten exposure. TCRdb passed the RACE reads through MiXCR, listing each CDR3 protein once. The sample has 55,000 to 80,000 distinct CDR3 sequences; approximately 9.9% are singletons. The source material was whole blood, sampled in connection with sensitization to the hapten diphenylcyclopropenone (DPC). These receptors were obtained from a woman aged 25-40 years with alopecia areata. Some clones in this sample may be carry-over from other donors' samples. CDR3s include the opening cysteine and the closing phenylalanine or tryptophan. D genes are given only for firm matches. Size values are once, few and many counts, or a class for expanded clones, and some rows have none.

cdr3_nt	cdr3_aa	d_call	clone_size	j_call	v_call
TGTGCCAGCAGCCCCGGCCGGGATGAGCAGTTCTTC	CASSPGRDEQFF	NA	few	TRBJ2-1	TRBV7-9
TGTGCCAGCAGCTTCCAGGGTGGTACAGATACGCAGTATTTT	CASSFQGGTDTQYF	NA	NA	TRBJ2-3	TRBV7-2
TGCGCCAGCAGCCAAGACAGATTACCTAATCAGCCCCAGCATTTT	CASSQDRLPNQPQHF	NA	many	TRBJ1-5	TRBV4-3
TGTGCCAGCTCACTGGACAGGCAGAACACTGAAGCTTTCTTT	CASSLDRQNTEAFF	TRBD1	many	TRBJ1-1	TRBV18
TGCGCCAGCAGCTTGTCCCAGGGAAACTATGGCTACACCTTC	CASSLSQGNYGYTF	NA	many	TRBJ1-2	TRBV5-1
TGTGCCAGCAGACGGACGATGGGACAGGGGGCTCTCTCTGGGGCCAACGTCCTGACTTTC	CASRRTMGQGALSGANVLTF	TRBD1	few	TRBJ2-6	TRBV12-3/TRBV12-4
TGTGCCAGCCCCGCCGGGACAGGTGAAGCTTTCTTT	CASPAGTGEAFF	TRBD1	few	TRBJ1-1	TRBV19
TGTGCCAGCGGTCTAGCGGGAGGTGCTGAGCAGTTCTTC	CASGLAGGAEQFF	TRBD2	many	TRBJ2-1	TRBV6-1
TGTGCCAGCAGCTTACGGGGGGGCTCGGGAAAACTGTTTTTT	CASSLRGGSGKLFF	NA	NA	TRBJ1-4	TRBV11-2
TGTGCCAGCAAACTAGCGGGATCCGCGGGTGAGCAGTTCTTC	CASKLAGSAGEQFF	TRBD2	few	TRBJ2-1	TRBV12-3/TRBV12-4
TGTGCCAGCAGCCAAGAGGATCACGATCAGCCCCAGCATTTT	CASSQEDHDQPQHF	NA	NA	TRBJ1-5	TRBV4-2
TGCAGTGCTAGAGACAGACCCTACGAGCAGTACTTC	CSARDRPYEQYF	NA	NA	TRBJ2-7	TRBV20-1
TGTGCCACCAGTGATCCGGACAGGGACACTGAAGCTTTCTTT	CATSDPDRDTEAFF	TRBD1	NA	TRBJ1-1	TRBV24-1
TGTGCCAGCTCACCAGATTGGGCGCGGGGCACCGGGGAGCTGTTTTTT	CASSPDWARGTGELFF	NA	NA	TRBJ2-2	TRBV18
TGTGCCAGCAGTTACTCGAAAAGCGGGATCCATGAGCAGTTCTTC	CASSYSKSGIHEQFF	TRBD2	many	TRBJ2-1	TRBV6-5
TGTGCCAGCAGTTTAGACTGGACAGGCGATGGCTACACCTTC	CASSLDWTGDGYTF	TRBD1	many	TRBJ1-2	TRBV28
TGTGCCAGCAGCTCACTAGCGGACCAAGAGACCCAGTACTTC	CASSSLADQETQYF	TRBD2	NA	TRBJ2-5	TRBV7-9
TGTGCCAGCTCCGACCCAATAGCGGGGGGATCCTACGAGCAGTACTTC	CASSDPIAGGSYEQYF	TRBD2	few	TRBJ2-7	TRBV2
TGTGCCAGCAGCGCCCCAGTAACCCTTAAAAAACTGTTTTTT	CASSAPVTLKKLFF	NA	few	TRBJ1-4	TRBV2
TGTGCCAGCAGCACCCCCAGGGGGAAAGGGAATGAGCAGTTCTTC	CASSTPRGKGNEQFF	NA	many	TRBJ2-1	TRBV21-1
TGCAGTGCTGACTTAGACAGGAATCAGCCCCAGCATTTT	CSADLDRNQPQHF	NA	few	TRBJ1-5	TRBV20-1
TGCAGCGTTGGGCTAGCGGGCGCGCAATACAATGAGCAGTTCTTC	CSVGLAGAQYNEQFF	TRBD2	NA	TRBJ2-1	TRBV29-1
TGTGCCAGCAGCTCCGCGATTGGTTCCACTGAAGCTTTCTTT	CASSSAIGSTEAFF	NA	many	TRBJ1-1	TRBV7-6
TGCAGTGCTAGGAGGGGTTTGGAGACCCAGTACTTC	CSARRGLETQYF	NA	many	TRBJ2-5	TRBV20-1
TGTGCCAGCAGCCCTGGGAATCCTACGCAGTATTTT	CASSPGNPTQYF	NA	many	TRBJ2-3	TRBV11-2
TGCGCCAGCAGCCGTCAAGCCGGGACAGTGTTCTCTGGGGCCAACGTCCTGACTTTC	CASSRQAGTVFSGANVLTF	TRBD1	few	TRBJ2-6	TRBV5-1
TGTGCCATCAGTGACCTCTACAGGGACGAGCAGTACTTC	CAISDLYRDEQYF	NA	NA	TRBJ2-7	TRBV10-3